The TCR beta chain described here comes from a study of CD8+CD57+ T cells in acquired aplastic anemia. Across the study: The mean DNA yield obtained from sorted CD4+ and CD8+ cells came to 3 to 3.5 ug.

Overall study findings and caveats: Sharing between patients and controls was observed for twenty-nine CD8+ CDR3 sequences.

On this clonotype itself: Its target is unknown.

It was genomic DNA that served as the template for profiling TCR beta VDJ and CDR3. TCRdb re-analysed the reads in MiXCR, keeping a single row per CDR3 protein. The data contain 90,000 to 150,000 distinct CDR3 sequences, under 60% of them singletons. The sequenced patients had an expansion of CD8+CD57+ cells seen by flow cytometry. Everyone among the patients had severe acquired aplastic anemia. When blood sampling took place, the patients had received no therapy. The CDR3 runs 14 residues. V lost 5 bases and J lost 7; bases outside the gene matches: 5. Germline CDR1 reads LNHDA; CDR2 reads SQIVND (reference sequence).

The sequence was collected from a human donor with aplastic anemia. The chain combines TRBV19 with TRBJ1-6; 7 bases are a match to TRBD1. Sequencing input: sorted CD4+, CD8+, or CD8+CD57+ T cells (not recorded which) from PBMCs. The CDR3 here is CASSETGLNSPLHF. For the CDR3, the DNA is TGTGCCAGTAGTGAGACAGGGCTAAATTCACCCCTCCACTTT.